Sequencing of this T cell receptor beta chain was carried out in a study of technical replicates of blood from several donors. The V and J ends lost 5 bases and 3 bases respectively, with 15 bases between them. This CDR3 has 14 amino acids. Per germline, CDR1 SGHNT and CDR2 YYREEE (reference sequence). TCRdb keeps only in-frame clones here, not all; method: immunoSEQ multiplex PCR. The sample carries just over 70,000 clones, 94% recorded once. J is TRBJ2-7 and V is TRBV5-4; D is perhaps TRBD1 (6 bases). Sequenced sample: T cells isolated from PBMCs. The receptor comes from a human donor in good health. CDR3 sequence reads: CASSPGGPLYEQYF. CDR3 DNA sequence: TGTGCCAGCAGTCCTGGGGGCCCCCTCTACGAGCAGTACTTC.